This T cell receptor beta chain was sequenced during a study of cytomegalovirus exposure and HLA in healthy donors. Worth noting for this clone: As yet, its antigen is unknown.

Study-wide points: The listing of 150 to 200 TCR beta chains classed them as cytomegalovirus-associated. In a later analysis, several top co-occurrence clusters appeared linked to parvovirus B19, influenza, CMV and Epstein-Barr virus.

V dropped 2 bases and J dropped 4 bases, with 11 bases sitting between them. CDR1 and CDR2 (germline): SGHNT, YYREEE (reference sequence). The CDR3 spans 14 residues. Primers for the PCR totalled 60 Vbeta and 13 Jbeta. Profiling relied on immunoSEQ multiplex PCR, and the TCRdb table lists in-frame clones only, not all of them. The table lists 140,000 or so clones, over 75% of them singletons. The V call is TRBV5-4, the J call TRBJ2-3; D is perhaps TRBD2 (6 bases). What was sequenced was PBMCs. This clonotype was sampled from a woman in her 40s in good health and CMV-seronegative. The CDR3 coding sequence is TGTGCCAGCAGCTTTCGACTAGTCCCAGATACGCAGTATTTT. This gives the protein CASSFRLVPDTQYF.